The T cell receptor (beta chain) under discussion was sequenced for a study of cytomegalovirus exposure and HLA in healthy donors. Researchers ran the PCR with 60 Vbeta and 13 Jbeta primers. Using immunoSEQ multiplex PCR, the repertoire was profiled, and TCRdb retains in-frame clones only, with some absent. Seen here are over 90,000 clones, around 60% observed once, and the top ten hold approximately 3%. Trimming left V 6 bases short and J 4 bases short, with 10 bases between. The CDR3 spans 13 residues. Looked up from germline, CDR1 is WSHSY and CDR2 is SAAADI. The J gene is TRBJ1-3, the V gene TRBV10-2; D gene ambiguous. This TCR derives from a man between 60 and 70 years old in good health and CMV-seronegative. Sequencing was carried out using PBMCs. The CDR3 sequence is CASREGGGNTIYF. CDR3 in DNA: TGCGCCAGCAGGGAGGGCGGAGGAAACACCATATATTTT.